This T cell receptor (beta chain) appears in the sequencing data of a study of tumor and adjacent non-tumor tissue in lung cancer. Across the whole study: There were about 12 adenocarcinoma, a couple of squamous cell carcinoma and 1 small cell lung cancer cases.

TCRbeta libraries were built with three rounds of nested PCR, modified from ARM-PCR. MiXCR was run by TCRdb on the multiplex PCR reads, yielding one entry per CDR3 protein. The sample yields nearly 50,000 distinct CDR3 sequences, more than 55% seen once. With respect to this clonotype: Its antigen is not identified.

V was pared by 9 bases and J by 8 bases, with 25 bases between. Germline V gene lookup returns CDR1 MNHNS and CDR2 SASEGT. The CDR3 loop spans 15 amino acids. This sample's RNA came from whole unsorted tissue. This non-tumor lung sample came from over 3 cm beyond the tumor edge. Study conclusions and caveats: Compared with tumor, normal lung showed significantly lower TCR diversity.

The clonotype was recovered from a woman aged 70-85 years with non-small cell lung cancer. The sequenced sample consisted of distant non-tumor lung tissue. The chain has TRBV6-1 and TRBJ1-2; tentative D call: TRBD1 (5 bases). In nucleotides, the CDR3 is TGTGCCAGTATAGATACAGCAGGGAAGGCAGGCGGCTACACCTTC. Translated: CASIDTAGKAGGYTF.